This entry lists 2 T cell receptor beta chains sequenced from one sample in a study of shared clonotypes between healthy human individuals. The repertoire was sequenced with immunoSEQ multiplex PCR; TCRdb's copy has only in-frame clones and lacks some. The top ten clones hold around 0.14% of a sample with a few million clones, around 94% of them seen once. Sequencing was carried out using naive CD4+ T cells sorted from blood. Subset defined: CD45RA+ positively selected. Receptors were obtained from a man in his late teens or twenties in good health.

The V call is TRBV18, the J call TRBJ2-5; TRBD2 matches at 10 bases. Germline V gene lookup returns CDR1 KGHSH and CDR2 LQKENI. J gave up 1 base and V 3 bases, and 5 bases lay outside the gene matches. The CDR3 length is 16 residues. Here the CDR3 reads CASSPRLAGFQETQYF. The DNA of the CDR3 is TGTGCCAGCTCACCCAGACTAGCGGGCTTCCAAGAGACCCAGTACTTC. Using reference TRBV18 and TRBJ2-5 for the parts outside the CDR3, the full variable domain is NAGVMQNPRHLVRRRGQEARLRCSPMKGHSHVYWYRQLPEEGLKFMVYLQKENIIDESGMPKERFSAEFPKEGPSILRIQQVVRGDSAAYFCASSPRLAGFQETQYFGPGTRLLVL.

V usage is TRBV9 and J usage is TRBJ2-7; 10 bases are a match to TRBD2. The CDR3 runs to 16 residues. J was trimmed by 2 bases and V by 0 bases; bases with no gene match: 5. The V gene's germline CDR1 is SGDLS and CDR2 YYNGEE. CDR3 loop: CASSVEAAGGPYEQYF. The CDR3 bases are TGTGCCAGCAGCGTAGAGGCAGCGGGAGGGCCCTACGAGCAGTACTTC.